This TCR beta chain was identified during a study of blood T cells in healthy people across ages. Together with a sample-barcoded 5' primer, a J-beta primer mix was included in a second PCR lasting about 7 to 12 cycles. In TCRdb, the 5' RACE reads were re-called with MiXCR into one record per CDR3 protein. The data hold fewer than 800,000 distinct CDR3 sequences, with approximately 21% observed a single time. In germline, CDR1 is SGHVS, CDR2 FNYEAQ. The CDR3 extends over 16 amino acids. V was shortened by 5 bases and J by 0 bases, with 14 bases between the two germline ends. Sequencing was done on a sample of blood. The clonotype was recovered from a man in his 70s in good health. The rearrangement joins TRBV7-6 to TRBJ1-3; D not resolved. CDR3 sequence: CASSHPREISGNTIYF. The CDR3 bases are TGTGCCAGCAGCCACCCAAGGGAAATCTCTGGAAACACCATATATTTT. Combining the CDR3 with reference TRBV7-6 and TRBJ1-3 gives the whole variable domain GAGVSQSPRYKVTKRGQDVALRCDPISGHVSLYWYRQALGQGPEFLTYFNYEAQQDKSGLPNDRFSAERPEGSISTLTIQRTEQRDSAMYRCASSHPREISGNTIYFGEGSWLTVV.